Listed below are T cell receptor beta chains from one sample, sequenced in a study of T cells in localized non-small cell lung cancer. Clones were sequenced by immunoSEQ multiplex PCR, and TCRdb holds only the in-frame ones, with some missing. The sample shows some 55,000 clones, about four fifths of them seen only once. The source was peripheral blood, collected before any cancer treatment. The receptors here all came from a female donor of 60 years or more with stage II squamous cell lung carcinoma. Each CDR3 is given with its conserved first and last residue.

CDR3 length: 12
J gene: TRBJ1-1
V gene: TRBV29-1
CDR3 protein: CSVGGQNTEAFF

CDR3 length: 13
J gene: TRBJ1-2
V gene: TRBV6-1
CDR3 protein: CASSGQANYGYTF

CDR3 length: 17
J gene: TRBJ2-3
V gene: TRBV7-2
CDR3 protein: CASSSKRGAGGSGTQYF

CDR3 length: 15
J gene: TRBJ1-2
V gene: TRBV5-1
CDR3 protein: CASSLNWAANYGYTF

CDR3 length: 14
J gene: TRBJ2-7
V gene: TRBV6-5
CDR3 protein: CASTEGARAYEQYF

CDR3 length: 13
J gene: TRBJ2-3
V gene: TRBV5-6
CDR3 protein: CASSLLGTDTQYF

CDR3 length: 16
J gene: TRBJ2-2
V gene: TRBV19
CDR3 protein: CASSLRQGAQGGELFF

CDR3 length: 14
J gene: TRBJ1-5
V gene: TRBV16
CDR3 protein: CASSPGTGIEPQHF

CDR3 length: 16
J gene: TRBJ1-1
V gene: TRBV9
CDR3 protein: CASSVSNGFMNTEAFF

CDR3 length: 19
J gene: TRBJ1-1
V gene: TRBV5-5
CDR3 protein: CASSLGAYGTKSMNTEAFF

CDR3 length: 14
J gene: TRBJ1-1
V gene: TRBV19
CDR3 protein: CASSRLGPNTEAFF